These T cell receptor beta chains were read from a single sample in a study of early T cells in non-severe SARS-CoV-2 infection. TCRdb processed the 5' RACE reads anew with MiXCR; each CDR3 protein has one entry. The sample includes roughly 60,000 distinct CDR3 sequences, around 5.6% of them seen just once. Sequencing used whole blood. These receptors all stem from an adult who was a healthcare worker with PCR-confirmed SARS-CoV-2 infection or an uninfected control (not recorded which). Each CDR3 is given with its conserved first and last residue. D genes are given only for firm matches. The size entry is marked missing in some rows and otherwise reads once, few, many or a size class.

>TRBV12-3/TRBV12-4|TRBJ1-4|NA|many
TGTGCCAGCAGCCACCTAAAAGGAGATAGGTTTTTT
CASSHLKGDRFF
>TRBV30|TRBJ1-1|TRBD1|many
TGTGCCTGGAGTGGGCAGGGGGCCACTGAAGCTTTCTTT
CAWSGQGATEAFF
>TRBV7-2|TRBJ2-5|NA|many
TGTGCCAGCAGCCGGGCGGGGGAGACCCAGTACTTC
CASSRAGETQYF
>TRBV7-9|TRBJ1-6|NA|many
TGTGCCAGCAGCTTAGCGGACAGACAACTCCACTTT
CASSLADRQLHF
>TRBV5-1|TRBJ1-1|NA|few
TGCGCCAGCAGCTTGGATAAAAGAAGGACACCTCAGAACACTGAAGCTTTCTTT
CASSLDKRRTPQNTEAFF
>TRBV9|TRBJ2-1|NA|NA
TGTGCCAGCAGCGCCGTTCCCGCCTCCTACAATGAGCAGTTCTTC
CASSAVPASYNEQFF
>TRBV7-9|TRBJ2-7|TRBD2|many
TGTGCCAGCAGCTACGGGACTAGCGGGAGTAGCGAGCAGTACTTC
CASSYGTSGSSEQYF
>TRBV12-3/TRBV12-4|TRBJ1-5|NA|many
TGTGCCAGCAGGCTATCCGGTGGCGTTTCTGGCAATCAGCCCCAGCATTTT
CASRLSGGVSGNQPQHF
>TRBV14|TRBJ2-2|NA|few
TGTGCCAGCAGCCAAGATCTGGGGCTCGGGGAGCTGTTTTTT
CASSQDLGLGELFF
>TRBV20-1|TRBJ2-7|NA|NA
TGCAGTGCTATGGTTAGTACCCTCTACGAGCAGTACTTC
CSAMVSTLYEQYF
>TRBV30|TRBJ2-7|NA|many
TGTGCCTGGAGTGGACTGGGGTTCTACGAGCAGTACTTC
CAWSGLGFYEQYF
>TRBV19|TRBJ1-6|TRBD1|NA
TGTGCCAGTAGTATACAGGGGGGGAATTCACCCCTCCACTTT
CASSIQGGNSPLHF
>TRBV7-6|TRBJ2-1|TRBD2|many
TGTGCCAGCAGCTTGACTAGCCCGGGAAATATCGGGGTCAATGAGCAGTTCTTC
CASSLTSPGNIGVNEQFF